This T cell receptor beta chain emerged from a study of cytomegalovirus exposure and HLA in healthy donors. Overall study findings and caveats: Judged likely to be a sequencing artifact was a cluster of highly shared sequence variants.

Remarks on this clone: Antigen: not known.

The germline CDR1 and CDR2 sequences are SGHRS and YFSETQ. This CDR3 is 14 amino acids long. V was trimmed by 0 bases and J by 4 bases, leaving 7 bases between them. The PCR made use of 60 Vbeta and 13 Jbeta primers. Sequencing was performed with immunoSEQ multiplex PCR; in TCRdb, only in-frame clones are kept and a portion is missing. The table lists 150,000 to 170,000 clones, about 80% of them singletons. Sequencing was carried out using PBMCs. The receptor was isolated from a woman between 35 and 50 years old in good health and CMV-seronegative. The chain carries TRBV5-1 and TRBJ1-4, with D unresolved. CDR3 sequence: CASSLGFSNEKLFF. Here the CDR3 DNA reads TGCGCCAGCAGCTTGGGATTCAGTAATGAAAAACTGTTTTTT.